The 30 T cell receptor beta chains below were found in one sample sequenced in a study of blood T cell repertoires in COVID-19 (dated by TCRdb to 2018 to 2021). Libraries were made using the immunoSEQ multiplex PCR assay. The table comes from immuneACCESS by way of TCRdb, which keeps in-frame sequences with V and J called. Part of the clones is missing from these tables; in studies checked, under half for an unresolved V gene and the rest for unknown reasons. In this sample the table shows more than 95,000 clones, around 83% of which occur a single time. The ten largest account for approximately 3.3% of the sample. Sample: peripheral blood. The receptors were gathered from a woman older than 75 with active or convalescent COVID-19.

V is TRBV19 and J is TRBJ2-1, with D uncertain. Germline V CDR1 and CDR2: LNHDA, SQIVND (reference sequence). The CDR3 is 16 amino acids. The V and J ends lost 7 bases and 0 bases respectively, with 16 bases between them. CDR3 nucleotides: TGTGCCAGTACAACGAATCTACCGAGCTCCTACAATGAGCAGTTCTTC. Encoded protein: CASTTNLPSSYNEQFF.

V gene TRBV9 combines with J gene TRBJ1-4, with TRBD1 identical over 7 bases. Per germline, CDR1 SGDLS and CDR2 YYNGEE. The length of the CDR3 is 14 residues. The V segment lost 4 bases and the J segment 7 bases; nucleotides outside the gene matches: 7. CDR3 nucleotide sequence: TGTGCCAGCAGCCGGGGACAGCAGGCTGAAAAACTGTTTTTT. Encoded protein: CASSRGQQAEKLFF.

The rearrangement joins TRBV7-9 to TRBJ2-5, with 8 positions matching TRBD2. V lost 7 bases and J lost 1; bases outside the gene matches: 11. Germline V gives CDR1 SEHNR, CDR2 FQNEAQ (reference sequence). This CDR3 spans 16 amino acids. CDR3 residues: CASTAGDGGAQETQYF. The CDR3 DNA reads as TGTGCCAGCACCGCAGGGGACGGGGGGGCCCAAGAGACCCAGTACTTC.

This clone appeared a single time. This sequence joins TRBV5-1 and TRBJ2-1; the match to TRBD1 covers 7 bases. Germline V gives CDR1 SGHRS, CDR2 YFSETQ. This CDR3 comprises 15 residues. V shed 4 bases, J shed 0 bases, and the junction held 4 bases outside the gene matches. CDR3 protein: CASSRDSLSYNEQFF. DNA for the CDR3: TGCGCCAGCAGCCGGGACAGCCTCTCCTACAATGAGCAGTTCTTC.

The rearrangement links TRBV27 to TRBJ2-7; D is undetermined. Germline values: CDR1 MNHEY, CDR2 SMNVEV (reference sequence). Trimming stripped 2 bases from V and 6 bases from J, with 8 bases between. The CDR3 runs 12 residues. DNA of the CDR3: TGTGCCAGCAGTTTACCCGGTGGCGAGCAGTACTTC. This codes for CASSLPGGEQYF.

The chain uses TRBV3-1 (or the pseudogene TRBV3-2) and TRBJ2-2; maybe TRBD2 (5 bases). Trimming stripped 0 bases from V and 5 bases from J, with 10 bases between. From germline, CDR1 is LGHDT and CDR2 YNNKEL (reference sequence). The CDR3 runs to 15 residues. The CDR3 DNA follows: TGTGCCAGCAGCCAAGATGCCACGGGGACCGGGGAGCTGTTTTTT. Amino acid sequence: CASSQDATGTGELFF.

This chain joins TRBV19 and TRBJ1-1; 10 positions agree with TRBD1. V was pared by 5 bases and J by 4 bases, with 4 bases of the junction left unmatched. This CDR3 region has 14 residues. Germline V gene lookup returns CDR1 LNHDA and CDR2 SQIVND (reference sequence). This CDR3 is CASSDRTGGTEAFF. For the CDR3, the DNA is TGTGCCAGTAGTGACCGGACAGGGGGCACTGAAGCTTTCTTT.

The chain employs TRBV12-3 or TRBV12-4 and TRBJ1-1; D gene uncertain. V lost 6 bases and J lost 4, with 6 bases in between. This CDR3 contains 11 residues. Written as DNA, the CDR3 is TGTGCCAGCAGCCGCAGCACTGAAGCTTTCTTT. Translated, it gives CASSRSTEAFF.

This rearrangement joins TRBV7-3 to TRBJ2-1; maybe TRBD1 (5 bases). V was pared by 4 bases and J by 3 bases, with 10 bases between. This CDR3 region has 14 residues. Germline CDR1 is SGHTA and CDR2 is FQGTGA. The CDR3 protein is CASSSRGHYNEQFF. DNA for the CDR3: TGTGCCAGCAGCTCCCGAGGACACTACAATGAGCAGTTCTTC.

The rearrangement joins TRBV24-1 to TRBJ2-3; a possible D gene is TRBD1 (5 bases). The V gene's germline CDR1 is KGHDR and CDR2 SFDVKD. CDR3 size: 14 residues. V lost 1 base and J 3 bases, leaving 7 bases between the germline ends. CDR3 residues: CATSDFGATDTQYF. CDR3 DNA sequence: TGTGCCACCAGTGATTTTGGGGCGACAGATACGCAGTATTTT.

CDR3 bases: TGTGCTTATCACAGGGAAGATTCATATGGCTACACCTTC. This sequence encodes CAYHREDSYGYTF. V is TRBV10-3 and J is TRBJ1-2; D is possibly TRBD1 (6 bases). CDR3 length: 13 residues. Germline V CDR1 and CDR2: ENHRY, SYGVKD.

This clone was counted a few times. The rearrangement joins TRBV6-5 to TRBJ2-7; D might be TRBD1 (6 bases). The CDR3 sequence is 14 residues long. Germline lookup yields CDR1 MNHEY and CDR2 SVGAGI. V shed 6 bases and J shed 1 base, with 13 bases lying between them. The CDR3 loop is CASRATGRSYEQYF. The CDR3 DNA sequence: TGTGCCAGCAGAGCAACAGGGAGATCCTACGAGCAGTACTTC.

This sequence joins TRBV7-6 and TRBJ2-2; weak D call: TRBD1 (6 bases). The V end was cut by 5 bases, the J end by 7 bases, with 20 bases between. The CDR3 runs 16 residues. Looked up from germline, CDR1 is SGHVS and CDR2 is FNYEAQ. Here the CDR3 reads CASSQGHPSDGGELFF. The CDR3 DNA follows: TGTGCCAGCAGCCAGGGACACCCGAGTGATGGCGGGGAGCTGTTTTTT.

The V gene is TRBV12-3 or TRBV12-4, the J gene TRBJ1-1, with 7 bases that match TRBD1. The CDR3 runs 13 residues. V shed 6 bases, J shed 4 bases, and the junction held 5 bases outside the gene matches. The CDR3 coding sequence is TGTGCCAGCAGCCTCGGGACAGTCACTGAAGCTTTCTTT. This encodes CASSLGTVTEAFF.

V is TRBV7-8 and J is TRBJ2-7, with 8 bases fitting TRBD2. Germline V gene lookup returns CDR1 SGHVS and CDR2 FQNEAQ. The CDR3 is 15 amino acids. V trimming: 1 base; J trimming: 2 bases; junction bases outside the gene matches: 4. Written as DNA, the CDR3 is TGTGCCAGCAGCTTAGAAGCGGGAGTAACCTACGAGCAGTACTTC. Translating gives CASSLEAGVTYEQYF.

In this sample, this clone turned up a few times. In DNA, the CDR3 is TGTGCCAGCAGCCTATATATGAACACTGAAGCTTTCTTT. Protein: CASSLYMNTEAFF. V and J are TRBV6-6 and TRBJ1-1; D is unclear. Germline CDR1 MNHNY, CDR2 SVGAGI (reference sequence). The V end was cut by 6 bases, the J end by 0 bases, with 8 bases between. The length of the CDR3 is 13 residues.

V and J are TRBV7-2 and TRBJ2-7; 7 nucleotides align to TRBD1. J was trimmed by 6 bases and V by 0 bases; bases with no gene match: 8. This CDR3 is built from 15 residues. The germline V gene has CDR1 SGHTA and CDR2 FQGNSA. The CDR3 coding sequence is TGTGCCAGCAGCTTAGCCGGGACAGTCACGGGCGAGCAGTACTTC. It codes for CASSLAGTVTGEQYF. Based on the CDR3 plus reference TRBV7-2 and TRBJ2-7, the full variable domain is GAGVSQSPSNKVTEKGKDVELRCDPISGHTALYWYRQSLGQGLEFLIYFQGNSAPDKSGLPSDRFSAERTGGSVSTLTIQRTQQEDSAVYLCASSLAGTVTGEQYFGPGTRLTVT.

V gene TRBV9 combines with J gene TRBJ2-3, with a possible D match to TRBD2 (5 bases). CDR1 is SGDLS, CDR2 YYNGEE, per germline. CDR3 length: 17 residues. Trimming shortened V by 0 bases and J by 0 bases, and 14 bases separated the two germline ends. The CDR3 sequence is CASSVEVAGISTDTQYF. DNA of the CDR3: TGTGCCAGCAGCGTAGAGGTAGCCGGGATTAGCACAGATACGCAGTATTTT. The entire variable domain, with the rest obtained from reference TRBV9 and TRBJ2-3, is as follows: DSGVTQTPKHLITATGQRVTLRCSPRSGDLSVYWYQQSLDQGLQFLIQYYNGEERAKGNILERFSAQQFPDLHSELNLSSLELGDSALYFCASSVEVAGISTDTQYFGPGTRLTVL.

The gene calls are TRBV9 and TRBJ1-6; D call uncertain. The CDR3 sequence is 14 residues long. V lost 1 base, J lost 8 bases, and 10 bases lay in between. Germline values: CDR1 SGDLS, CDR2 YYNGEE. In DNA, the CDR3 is TGTGCCAGCAGCGTACGAGTTGGAGATTCACCCCTCCACTTT. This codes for CASSVRVGDSPLHF.

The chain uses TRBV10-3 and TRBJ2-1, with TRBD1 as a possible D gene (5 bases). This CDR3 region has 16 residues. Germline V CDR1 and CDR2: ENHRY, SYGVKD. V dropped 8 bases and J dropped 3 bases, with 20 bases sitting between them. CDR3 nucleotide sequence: TGTGCCATCGGAAGAGACACAGGTTCAAGCTACAATGAGCAGTTCTTC. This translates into CAIGRDTGSSYNEQFF.

DNA for the CDR3: TGTGCCAGCAGCGTGACAGGGCAATACGAGCAGTACTTC. Its translation is CASSVTGQYEQYF. This chain links TRBV5-6 with TRBJ2-7; 7 bases are shared with TRBD1. J was trimmed by 4 bases and V by 4 bases; bases with no gene match: 5. Looked up from germline, CDR1 is SGHDT and CDR2 is YYEEEE. This CDR3 spans 13 amino acids. Full variable domain (rest looked up from reference TRBV5-6 and TRBJ2-7): DAGVTQSPTHLIKTRGQQVTLRCSPKSGHDTVSWYQQALGQGPQFIFQYYEEEERQRGNFPDRFSGHQFPNYSSELNVNALLLGDSALYLCASSVTGQYEQYFGPGTRLTVT.

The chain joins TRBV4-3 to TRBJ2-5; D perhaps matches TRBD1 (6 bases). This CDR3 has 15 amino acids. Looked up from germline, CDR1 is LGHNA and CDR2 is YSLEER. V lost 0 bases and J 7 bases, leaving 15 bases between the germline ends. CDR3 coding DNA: TGCGCCAGCAGCCAAGATTTCGGGATAGGGGGGACCCAGTACTTC. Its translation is CASSQDFGIGGTQYF.

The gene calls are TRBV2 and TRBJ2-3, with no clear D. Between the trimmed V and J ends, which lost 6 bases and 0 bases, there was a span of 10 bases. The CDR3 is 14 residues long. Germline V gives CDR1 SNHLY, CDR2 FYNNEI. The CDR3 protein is CASRASFSTDTQYF. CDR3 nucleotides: TGTGCCAGCAGAGCCTCGTTTAGCACAGATACGCAGTATTTT. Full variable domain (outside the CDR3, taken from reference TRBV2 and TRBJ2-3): EPEVTQTPSHQVTQMGQEVILRCVPISNHLYFYWYRQILGQKVEFLVSFYNNEISEKSEIFDDQFSVERPDGSNFTLKIRSTKLEDSAMYFCASRASFSTDTQYFGPGTRLTVL.

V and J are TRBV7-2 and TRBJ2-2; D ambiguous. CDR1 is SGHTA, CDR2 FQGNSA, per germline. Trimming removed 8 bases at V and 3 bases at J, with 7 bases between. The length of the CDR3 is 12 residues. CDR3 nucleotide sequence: TGTGCCAGCGTTTCGGACACCGGGGAGCTGTTTTTT. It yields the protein CASVSDTGELFF.

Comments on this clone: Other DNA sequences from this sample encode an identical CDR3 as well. The CDR3 spells CASSPKNYGYTF. The CDR3 region has the DNA TGTGCCAGCAGTCCCAAAAACTATGGCTACACCTTC. V gene TRBV28 combines with J gene TRBJ1-2; D is ambiguous. Germline lookup yields CDR1 MDHEN and CDR2 SYDVKM. This CDR3 has 12 amino acids. V lost 5 bases, J lost 2 bases, and 6 bases lay in between.

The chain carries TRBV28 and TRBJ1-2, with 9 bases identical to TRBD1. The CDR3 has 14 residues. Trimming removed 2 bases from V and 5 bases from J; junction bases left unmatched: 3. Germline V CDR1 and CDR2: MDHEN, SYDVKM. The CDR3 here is CASSLGTGRYGYTF. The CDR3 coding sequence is TGTGCCAGCAGTTTAGGGACAGGGCGGTATGGCTACACCTTC.

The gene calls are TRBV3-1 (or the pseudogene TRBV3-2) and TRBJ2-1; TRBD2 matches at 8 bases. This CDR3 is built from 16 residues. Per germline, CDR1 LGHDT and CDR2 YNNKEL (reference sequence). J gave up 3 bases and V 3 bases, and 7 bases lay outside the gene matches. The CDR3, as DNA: TGTGCCAGCAGCCAGATAGCGGGAAGGGACTACAATGAGCAGTTCTTC. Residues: CASSQIAGRDYNEQFF.

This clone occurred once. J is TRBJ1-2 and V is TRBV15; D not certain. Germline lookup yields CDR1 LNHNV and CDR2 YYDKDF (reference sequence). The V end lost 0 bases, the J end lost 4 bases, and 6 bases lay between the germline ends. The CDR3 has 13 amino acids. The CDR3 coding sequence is TGTGCCACCAGCAGAGAGAACGGCTATGGCTACACCTTC. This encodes CATSRENGYGYTF.

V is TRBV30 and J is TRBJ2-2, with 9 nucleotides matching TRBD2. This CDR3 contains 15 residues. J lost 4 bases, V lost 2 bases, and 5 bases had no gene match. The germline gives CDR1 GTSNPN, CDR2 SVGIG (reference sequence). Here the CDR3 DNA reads TGTGCCTGGAGTAGTAGCGGGGGATCCACCGGGGAGCTGTTTTTT. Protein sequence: CAWSSSGGSTGELFF.

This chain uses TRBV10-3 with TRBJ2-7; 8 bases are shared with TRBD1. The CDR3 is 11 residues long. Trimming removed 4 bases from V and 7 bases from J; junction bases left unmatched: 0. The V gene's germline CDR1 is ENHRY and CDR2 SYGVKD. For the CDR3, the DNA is TGTGCCATCAGTGGGGACAGGGAGCAGTACTTC. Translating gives CAISGDREQYF.